A single sample gave rise to the 22 T cell receptor beta chains below, sequenced in a study of blood T cell repertoires in COVID-19. This table comes from immunoSEQ multiplex PCR, and its TCRdb copy is limited to in-frame clones, with some not included. The sample holds under 300,000 clones, roughly 90% seen once. The material sequenced was peripheral blood. All receptors derive from a man aged 60 to 69 with acute or convalescent COVID-19.

The chain is built from TRBV30 and TRBJ2-5; D ambiguous. Between the trimmed V and J ends, which lost 4 bases and 4 bases, there was a span of 10 bases. The V gene's germline CDR1 is GTSNPN and CDR2 SVGIG (reference sequence). The CDR3 length is 12 residues. This CDR3 reads CAWNLNVETQYF. The DNA for the CDR3 is TGTGCCTGGAACTTAAACGTAGAGACCCAGTACTTC.

The chain links TRBV4-1 to TRBJ1-5; D is undetermined. CDR3 length equals 15 residues. CDR1 and CDR2 (germline): MGHRA, YSYEKL. V shed 0 bases and J shed 2 bases, with 8 bases lying between them. For the CDR3, the DNA is TGCGCCAGCAGCCAAGATCGCTACGGCAATCAGCCCCAGCATTTT. Translation: CASSQDRYGNQPQHF.

The chain has TRBV11-1 and TRBJ2-5, with D possibly being TRBD1 (5 bases). CDR3 length: 13 amino acids. Germline V lookup: CDR1 SGHAT, CDR2 FQDESV (reference sequence). Trimming took off 5 bases at V and 3 bases at J, with 10 bases between the two ends. The CDR3 nucleotides read TGTGCCAGCAGCCGTGACAGAAAAGAGACCCAGTACTTC. Translation gives CASSRDRKETQYF.

The chain has TRBV19 and TRBJ2-7; 7 positions agree with TRBD2. From germline, CDR1 is LNHDA and CDR2 SQIVND (reference sequence). The ends lost 3 bases at V and 4 bases at J; junction bases unmatched: 21. The CDR3 length is 19 residues. The CDR3 sequence: CASSMDSGEGLWGQYEQYF. The CDR3 coding sequence is TGTGCCAGTAGTATGGATTCGGGGGAGGGCCTTTGGGGCCAATACGAGCAGTACTTC. The whole variable domain, filled in from reference TRBV19 and TRBJ2-7, reads DGGITQSPKYLFRKEGQNVTLSCEQNLNHDAMYWYRQDPGQGLRLIYYSQIVNDFQKGDIAEGYSVSREKKESFPLTVTSAQKNPTAFYLCASSMDSGEGLWGQYEQYFGPGTRLTVT.

The chain uses TRBV6-2 or TRBV6-3 and TRBJ1-1; maybe TRBD1 (6 bases). There are 15 residues in the CDR3. Germline loops: CDR1 MNHEY, CDR2 SVGEGT. The V gene lost 4 bases and the J gene lost 2 bases, with 14 bases spanning the gap. The CDR3 region is CASSSSQGINTEAFF. Written as DNA, the CDR3 is TGTGCCAGCAGTTCCTCACAGGGTATTAACACTGAAGCTTTCTTT.

The chain carries TRBV7-2 and TRBJ1-5; D ambiguous. Trimming shortened V by 4 bases and J by 1 base, and 11 bases separated the two germline ends. CDR3 length: 15 amino acids. Germline-derived CDR1 and CDR2 are SGHTA and FQGNSA. The CDR3 loop is CASSWSAGSNQPQHF. The CDR3 DNA follows: TGTGCCAGCAGCTGGAGCGCCGGGAGCAATCAGCCCCAGCATTTT.

The V gene is TRBV19, the J gene TRBJ2-1; 10 bases align to TRBD2. Germline V gene data show CDR1 as LNHDA and CDR2 as SQIVND (reference sequence). The CDR3 covers 21 residues. The V gene end was trimmed by 5 bases and the J gene end by 0 bases; junction bases not matched to a gene: 19. The CDR3 nucleotides read TGTGCCAGTAGTTCCGGGACGGATAGGACTAGCGGAGTCCCCTCCTACAATGAGCAGTTCTTC. Residues: CASSSGTDRTSGVPSYNEQFF.

This sequence joins TRBV5-1 and TRBJ1-4; D is possibly TRBD1 (5 bases). The CDR3 covers 16 residues. CDR1 is SGHRS and CDR2 is YFSETQ in the germline V gene. V gave up 4 bases and J gave up 5 bases, with 18 bases separating them. As DNA, the CDR3 is TGCGCCAGCAGCCCATTAACGGGGGAGGTAAATGAAAAACTGTTTTTT. Its translation is CASSPLTGEVNEKLFF.

The J gene is TRBJ2-7, the V gene TRBV7-9; 10 bases align to TRBD2. Germline V lookup: CDR1 SEHNR, CDR2 FQNEAQ (reference sequence). The J segment lost 4 bases and the V segment lost 5 bases, leaving 11 bases of the junction unmatched. This CDR3 comprises 16 residues. CDR3 nucleotides: TGTGCCAGCAGCCCCGCGGTCTCTAGCGGGAGTTACGAGCAGTACTTC. Its translation is CASSPAVSSGSYEQYF.

The chain carries TRBV28 and TRBJ1-5; D remains unclear. CDR3 length: 15 amino acids. Germline V gene lookup returns CDR1 MDHEN and CDR2 SYDVKM. V lost 3 bases to trimming and J lost 6 bases, with 15 bases between them. CDR3 coding DNA: TGTGCCAGCAGTTTGGTGGCGGGGTCGGGTCAGCCCCAGCATTTT. Protein product: CASSLVAGSGQPQHF.

V is TRBV6-2 or TRBV6-3 and J is TRBJ1-2, with D possibly TRBD1 on 6 matching bases. Trimming stripped 6 bases from V and 4 bases from J, with 12 bases between. Germline V gives CDR1 MNHEY, CDR2 SVGEGT. The CDR3 is made up of 13 amino acids. This CDR3 is CASSLDSVYGYTF. The DNA for the CDR3 is TGTGCCAGCAGCCTGGACAGTGTCTATGGCTACACCTTC.

The J gene is TRBJ2-2, the V gene TRBV11-2; D is perhaps TRBD2 (5 bases). CDR3 length: 14 residues. The germline V gene encodes CDR1 SGHAT and CDR2 FQNNGV. Trimming pared 3 bases from V and 6 bases from J, leaving 11 bases between. The CDR3 loop is CASSLGREPGELFF. The DNA for the CDR3 is TGTGCCAGCAGCTTGGGTAGGGAGCCCGGGGAGCTGTTTTTT.

The genes are TRBV19 and TRBJ2-1; 10 bases line up with TRBD2. Trimming at V came to 8 bases and at J to 12 bases, leaving 13 bases not matched to a gene. In germline, CDR1 is LNHDA, CDR2 SQIVND (reference sequence). The CDR3 runs 14 residues. CDR3 loop: CASESGRAAIGQFF. Here the CDR3 DNA reads TGTGCCAGTGAAAGCGGGAGGGCCGCAATTGGGCAGTTCTTC.

This clone was counted a few times. The chain employs TRBV6-6 and TRBJ1-1; 10 bases align to TRBD1. The V and J ends lost 2 bases and 3 bases, in that order; junction bases with no gene match: 3. In germline, CDR1 is MNHNY, CDR2 SVGAGI (reference sequence). This CDR3 region has 15 residues. The CDR3 loop is CASSYGGTGDTEAFF. The CDR3 nucleotides are TGTGCCAGCAGTTACGGTGGGACAGGGGACACTGAAGCTTTCTTT.

The chain has TRBV28 and TRBJ1-2; maybe TRBD1 (6 bases). The CDR3 runs to 14 residues. With 5 bases removed from V and 4 bases from J, the gap between germline ends came to 14 bases. CDR1 is MDHEN, CDR2 SYDVKM, per germline. The CDR3 nucleotides read TGTGCCAGCAGTCCAACCTTAGGGGGCTATGGCTACACCTTC. This translates into CASSPTLGGYGYTF.

The J gene is TRBJ2-7, the V gene TRBV6-5, with TRBD2 matching over 9 bases. This CDR3 region has 15 residues. After removal of 8 bases from V and 4 bases from J, the junction contained 12 bases not matched to a gene. CDR1 is MNHEY and CDR2 is SVGAGI in the germline V gene. Here the CDR3 reads CASYPEGSGSYEQYF. The CDR3 coding sequence is TGTGCCAGCTACCCCGAGGGTAGCGGGAGTTACGAGCAGTACTTC.

This sequence joins TRBV30 and TRBJ1-2; 8 bases are a match to TRBD1. The CDR3 totals 13 residues. Germline V gene data show CDR1 as GTSNPN and CDR2 as SVGIG (reference sequence). V trimming: 0 bases; J trimming: 6 bases; junction bases outside the gene matches: 3. This chain's CDR3 is CAWSVGQGNGYTF. CDR3 in DNA: TGTGCCTGGAGTGTCGGACAGGGTAATGGCTACACCTTC. Full variable domain (outside the CDR3, taken from reference TRBV30 and TRBJ1-2): SQTIHQWPATLVQPVGSPLSLECTVEGTSNPNLYWYRQAAGRGLQLLFYSVGIGQISSEVPQNLSASRPQDRQFILSSKKLLLSDSGFYLCAWSVGQGNGYTFGSGTRLTVV.

This rearrangement joins TRBV9 to TRBJ2-7; no definite D call. V was pared by 0 bases and J by 4 bases, with 11 bases between. Germline V gives CDR1 SGDLS, CDR2 YYNGEE. The CDR3 is 14 amino acids. The CDR3 reads CASSVDGRRYEQYF. The CDR3 DNA is TGTGCCAGCAGCGTAGATGGCAGAAGATACGAGCAGTACTTC.

The J gene is TRBJ2-1, the V gene TRBV24-1, with TRBD2 matching 14 bases. The germline V gene has CDR1 KGHDR and CDR2 SFDVKD. This CDR3 region has 18 residues. V lost 7 bases, J lost 4 bases, and 11 bases stayed unmatched. This CDR3 reads CATSDPGTSGSRYNEQFF. In DNA form, the CDR3 reads TGTGCCACCAGCGACCCTGGGACTAGCGGGAGTCGGTACAATGAGCAGTTCTTC.

This chain uses TRBV3-1 (or the pseudogene TRBV3-2) with TRBJ1-1, with TRBD1 matching 8 bases. This CDR3 has 14 residues. The germline gives CDR1 LGHDT, CDR2 YNNKEL (reference sequence). The trim removed 4 bases at V and 3 bases at J, leaving 4 bases unmatched. CDR3 sequence: CASSLQGVYTEAFF. The CDR3, as DNA: TGTGCCAGCAGCCTACAGGGGGTCTACACTGAAGCTTTCTTT.

The chain uses TRBV5-1 and TRBJ2-5, with D perhaps TRBD1 (5 bases). The CDR3 is 18 residues long. V was trimmed by 2 bases and J by 0 bases, leaving 20 bases between them. The V gene's germline CDR1 is SGHRS and CDR2 YFSETQ. The CDR3 nucleotides read TGCGCCAGCAGCTTATTTGGGCGGCAGGGAACGTACCAAGAGACCCAGTACTTC. Translated, it gives CASSLFGRQGTYQETQYF.

The V gene is TRBV5-1, the J gene TRBJ1-3, with a tentative D call TRBD1 (5 bases). Trimming cost V 7 bases and J 6 bases, with 17 bases left between them. Germline loops: CDR1 SGHRS, CDR2 YFSETQ. The CDR3 length is 14 residues. The CDR3 loop is CASSPGGRENTIYF. The DNA of the CDR3 is TGCGCCAGCTCACCCGGGGGTCGAGAAAACACCATATATTTT.